The 2 T cell receptor beta chains presented below share a single source sample, sequenced in a study of blood T cells in healthy people across ages (dated by TCRdb to about 2015). Library creation used 5' RACE. The data were produced on an Illumina HiSeq 2500. A second PCR of roughly 7 to 11 cycles was performed with a sample-barcoded 5' primer and a J-beta primer mix. The raw public reads went through TCRdb reprocessing: fastp at Q25, MiXCR clone calling, in-frame beta chains kept. For every CDR3 protein sequence, its rows merge into one entry that carries the most common genes and DNA. The sample records 750,000 to 950,000 distinct CDR3 sequences, around 24% of which are singletons. About 2.9% of the sample belongs to the ten largest clones. The same specimen was also included in a second study, on T cells of mothers and their children.

Sequencing was carried out using blood. Receptors were obtained from a boy between 10 and 17 years old in good health.

Comment on this clonotype: One end of the junction varies from germline; a read error may be responsible. This chain connects TRBV7-2 to TRBJ1-4; D perhaps matches TRBD1 (6 bases). The CDR3 consists of 14 residues. Germline values: CDR1 SGHTA, CDR2 FQGNSA. The CDR3 bases are TGTGCCAGCAGCAGGGGGGCAGGTTATGAGAAACTGTTTTTT. Amino acids: CASSRGAGYEKLFF.

The chain links TRBV7-7 to TRBJ2-7; D might be TRBD2 (6 bases). Germline CDR1 and CDR2: SSHAT and FNYEAQ (reference sequence). There are 15 residues in the CDR3. Trimming took off 3 bases at V and 1 base at J, with 13 bases between the two ends. As DNA, the CDR3 is TGTGCCAGCAGCTTTGCTAGCGAGAGTTCCTACGAGCAGTACGTC. Translation: CASSFASESSYEQYV.